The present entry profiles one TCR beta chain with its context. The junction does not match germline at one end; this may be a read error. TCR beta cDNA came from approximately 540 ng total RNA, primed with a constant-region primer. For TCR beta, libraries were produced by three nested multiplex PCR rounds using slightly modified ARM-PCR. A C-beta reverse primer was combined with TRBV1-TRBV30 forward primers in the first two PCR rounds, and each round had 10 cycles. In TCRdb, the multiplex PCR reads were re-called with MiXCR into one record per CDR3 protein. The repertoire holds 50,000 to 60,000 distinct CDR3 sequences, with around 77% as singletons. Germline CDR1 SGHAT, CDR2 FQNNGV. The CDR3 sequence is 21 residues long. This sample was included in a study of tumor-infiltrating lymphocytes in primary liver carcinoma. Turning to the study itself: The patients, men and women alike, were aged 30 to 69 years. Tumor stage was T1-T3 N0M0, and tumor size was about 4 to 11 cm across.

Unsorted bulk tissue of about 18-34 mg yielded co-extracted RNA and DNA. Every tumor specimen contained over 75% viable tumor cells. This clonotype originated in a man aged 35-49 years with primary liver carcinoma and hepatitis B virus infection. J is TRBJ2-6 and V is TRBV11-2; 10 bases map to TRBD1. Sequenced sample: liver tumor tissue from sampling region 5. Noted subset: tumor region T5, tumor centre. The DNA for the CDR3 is TGTGCCAGCAGCATGGGGGGGGACAGGGGCATTCCCCTCTCTGGGGCCAACGTCATGACTTTC. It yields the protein CASSMGGDRGIPLSGANVMTF.